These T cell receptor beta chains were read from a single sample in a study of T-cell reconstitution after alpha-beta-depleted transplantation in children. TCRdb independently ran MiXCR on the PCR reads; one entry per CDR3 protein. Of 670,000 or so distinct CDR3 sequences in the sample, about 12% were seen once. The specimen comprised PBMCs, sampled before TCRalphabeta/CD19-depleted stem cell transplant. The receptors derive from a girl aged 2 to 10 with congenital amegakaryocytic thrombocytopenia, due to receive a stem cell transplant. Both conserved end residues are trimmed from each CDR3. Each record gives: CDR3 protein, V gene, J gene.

CDR3 protein: ASSLVRDREQY
V gene: TRBV5-1
J gene: TRBJ2-7

CDR3 protein: ASSQSSGLAKNIQY
V gene: TRBV4-1
J gene: TRBJ2-4

CDR3 protein: ASSLWGAGETQY
V gene: TRBV9
J gene: TRBJ2-5

CDR3 protein: ASSEPQGALYQPQH
V gene: TRBV28
J gene: TRBJ1-5

CDR3 protein: SAWDSLQETQY
V gene: TRBV20-1
J gene: TRBJ2-5

CDR3 protein: AGSTQGDEQF
V gene: TRBV19
J gene: TRBJ2-1

CDR3 protein: ASHQTHQETQY
V gene: TRBV12-3/TRBV12-4
J gene: TRBJ2-5

CDR3 protein: AISGGETQY
V gene: TRBV10-3
J gene: TRBJ2-5

CDR3 protein: ASSLKSRSLINSPLH
V gene: TRBV5-1
J gene: TRBJ1-6

CDR3 protein: ASTPGAYEQY
V gene: TRBV11-2
J gene: TRBJ2-7

CDR3 protein: ASSDRDRLYEQY
V gene: TRBV5-1
J gene: TRBJ2-7

CDR3 protein: ASSYSTGALETQY
V gene: TRBV6-5
J gene: TRBJ2-5

CDR3 protein: ASSQRHPELAGAPYEQY
V gene: TRBV4-1
J gene: TRBJ2-7

CDR3 protein: ASSTERDGTGELF
V gene: TRBV5-1
J gene: TRBJ2-2

CDR3 protein: SAQVAVGTQY
V gene: TRBV20-1
J gene: TRBJ2-5

CDR3 protein: ASSLTPSNTIY
V gene: TRBV7-9
J gene: TRBJ1-3

CDR3 protein: SALEQDYEQY
V gene: TRBV20-1
J gene: TRBJ2-7

CDR3 protein: ASSLGPGIYEQY
V gene: TRBV11-2
J gene: TRBJ2-7

CDR3 protein: ASSPLPATGELF
V gene: TRBV27
J gene: TRBJ2-2

CDR3 protein: ASSLGDFQETQY
V gene: TRBV5-1
J gene: TRBJ2-5

CDR3 protein: ASKVGWENTEAF
V gene: TRBV5-1
J gene: TRBJ1-1

CDR3 protein: ASSVAFDSGNTDTQY
V gene: TRBV9
J gene: TRBJ2-3

CDR3 protein: ASSGTDPICT
V gene: TRBV5-1
J gene: TRBJ1-2

CDR3 protein: ASSLSSGRQGEQF
V gene: TRBV7-2
J gene: TRBJ2-1

CDR3 protein: ASSLGGPRPF
V gene: TRBV5-6
J gene: TRBJ2-1

CDR3 protein: SVSLRELF
V gene: TRBV29-1
J gene: TRBJ2-2

CDR3 protein: ASSNENNSPLH
V gene: TRBV5-1
J gene: TRBJ1-6

CDR3 protein: ASSLAKTSGRPDTQY
V gene: TRBV5-1
J gene: TRBJ2-3

CDR3 protein: SVSYRGLSSYEQY
V gene: TRBV29-1
J gene: TRBJ2-7

CDR3 protein: ASSFTHPSYEQY
V gene: TRBV5-1
J gene: TRBJ2-7

CDR3 protein: AWTYRDDSYEQY
V gene: TRBV30
J gene: TRBJ2-7

CDR3 protein: ASSYAGEGEQY
V gene: TRBV12-3/TRBV12-4
J gene: TRBJ2-7